What follows is one T cell receptor (beta chain) and its context. Its recognized antigen is unknown. Because the CDR3's place on the DNA is in doubt, the DNA is left out and the CDR3 is given as listed by TCRdb. This record comes from a study of blood T cell repertoires in COVID-19 (dated by TCRdb to about 2020). About the investigation overall: Collaborator samples came from the United States, Italy and Spain and covered acute and convalescent phases of COVID-19. The prospective study material was composed of cDNA or gDNA derived from T cells, B-cell-depleted T cells, or PBMCs. Deeply sampled blood TCRbeta repertoires from subjects exposed to, actively infected with, or recovered from COVID-19 were included in the dataset. A freely available public database, intended as a resource for researchers studying the immune response to SARS-CoV-2, is where the repertoires were released. The samples were drawn from the first 160 participants of the ongoing ImmuneRACE study and from 1,254 subjects provided by 6 global collaborators. Nearly every sample came with metadata listing a de-identified subject ID, COVID-19 status, age in years and sex. Where available, HLA class I and class II types were obtained from metadata supplied by the sample provider rather than from assay-based typing.

Taken from cysteine to phenylalanine, the CDR3 has 23 residues. Enrolling through a virtual design, the prospective study's participants ranged in age from roughly 18 to 90 years and lived across 24 United States geographic areas. To assign participants to cohorts, the prospective study relied on clinical history that participants themselves reported in a screening survey and a study questionnaire. Recovered participants in ImmuneRACE Cohort 3 were defined as having two consecutive negative NP/OP PCR tests, clearance from a healthcare professional, or resolution of symptoms. Each participant in the prospective study had whole blood, serum and a nasopharyngeal or oropharyngeal swab collected by mobile phlebotomists. Additional blood draws and questionnaires over an approximately two-month period could optionally be provided by prospective study participants. Before DNA extraction, prospective study blood samples were shipped either frozen or at room temperature.

TCRbeta CDR3 regions were amplified from genomic DNA using the immunoSEQ Assay, a bias-controlled multiplex PCR. Concerning the study's data processing: Nucleated cell counts per sample were estimated from amplification of reference gene primers within the assay. To quantify the absolute abundance of each unique TCRbeta CDR3 rearrangement, sequence reads were collapsed and filtered. For each sample, productive Simpson clonality was calculated as the square root of Simpson's diversity index over productive rearrangements. Entries here come from immuneACCESS through TCRdb and include only in-frame sequences with V and J called. Some clones fail to appear in such tables; in the studies checked, an unresolved V gene covers under half of the shortfall, and the cause of the remainder is unknown. The V and J calls and clone size were taken over from that table, and D and trimming were inferred from the DNA. This sample comprises approximately 490,000 clones, roughly 87% of them detected only once. Around 0.64% of the sample is held by the ten biggest clonotypes.

General findings and caveats noted by the study authors: The amount of clinical and demographic metadata varied by source and participant and was provided uncurated.

The clonotype comes from a young woman who had recovered from COVID-19. The rearrangement combines TRBV21-1 with TRBJ2-3; TRBD2, as called in the table, went unchecked against the DNA. TRBV21-1 is a pseudogene locus. The material sequenced was PBMCs or T cells enriched from blood (not recorded which). The CDR3 in this case is CASSKGLGSTAIVGRGSTDTQYF.